This T cell receptor beta chain was profiled in a study of vaccination and CD4 T cells after COVID-19. Overall study: Convalescent persons amounted to six males plus four females, two of whom were Hispanic. There were two doses of either BNT162b2 or mRNA-1273 vaccine given to participants.

There are a few counts of this clonotype. Antigen: not known. This CDR3 is 16 amino acids long. The germline V gene encodes CDR1 DFQATT and CDR2 SNEGSKA (reference sequence). Trimming left V 5 bases short and J 1 base short, with 18 bases between. Treatment of the sample: roughly 10-day PBMC culture with coronavirus spike peptide pools or control peptides (ViraFEST assay). Replacement of half the medium with fresh IL-2 medium took place on days 3 and 7. After more than 9 days of culture, CD4+ T cells were negatively selected. Scientists ran DNA taken from cultured CD4+ T cells through the Oncomine TCR Beta short-read assay for sequencing. TCRdb itself ran the PCR reads through MiXCR, one entry per CDR3 protein. The sample holds 20,000 to 30,000 distinct CDR3 sequences; about three fifths are singletons and the top ten take about 5%.

V and J are TRBV20-1 and TRBJ2-4, with D possibly being TRBD2 (5 bases). Sequencing was done on a sample of CD4+ T cells from blood, cultured in vitro. This receptor was identified in a human donor who had recovered from COVID-19. The CDR3 region is CSAVPGGGLAKNIQYF. In nucleotides, the CDR3 is TGCAGTGCTGTACCTGGAGGAGGCCTGGCCAAAAACATTCAGTACTTC.